This TCR beta chain was captured in a study of T cells in Graves' hyperthyroidism and ophthalmopathy. TCR beta CDR3 regions were amplified from RNA. The TCR CDR3 first-round RT-PCR relied on the HTBI primer set. MiXCR was run by TCRdb on the multiplex PCR reads, yielding one entry per CDR3 protein. This sample has some 50,000 distinct CDR3 sequences, with roughly 50% found just once. Those patients with uncontrolled infection, other autoimmune disease, pregnancy or lactation were excluded. The receptor comes from a man younger than 35 with Graves' hyperthyroidism. The specimen sequenced was peripheral blood or thyroid tissue (not recorded which).

In nucleotides, the CDR3 is TGTGCCAGCAGCCTGACAGGGGGTAGCAATCAGCCCCAGCATTTT. This sequence encodes CASSLTGGSNQPQHF. The rearrangement joins TRBV7-9 to TRBJ1-5, with 9 bases lining up with TRBD1. V dropped 5 bases and J dropped 0; count of bases not matched to a gene: 2. The germline CDR1 and CDR2 sequences are SEHNR and FQNEAQ (reference sequence). This CDR3 region has 15 residues.